This TCR beta chain originates from a study of T-cell memory formation after mild COVID-19. Study-level results: Shrinking CD4+ clones resided mostly in CM and EM, and CD8+ ones in EMRA. Pre-infection memory already had some responding clones, implying cross-reactive memory joined.

Of note for this clonotype: The target antigen is unknown.

The CDR3 extends over 15 amino acids. Germline CDR1 is SGHRS and CDR2 is YFSETQ. The V end lost 4 bases, the J end lost 1 base, and 12 bases lay between the germline ends. Each CDR3 protein is one row after TCRdb ran MiXCR on the 5' RACE reads. This table holds more than 400,000 distinct CDR3 sequences, roughly 20% found once. Sequencing used PBMCs or a T cell subset sorted from them (not recorded which). The sequence derives from an adult woman who had mild COVID-19 (a few samples of this study predate the infection). Cell type and time point are not known. The V and J genes are TRBV5-1 and TRBJ1-5; D is ambiguous. The DNA for the CDR3 is TGCGCCAGCAGCCGGCTAGTTTGGAGCAATCAGCCCCAGCATTTT. Encoded protein: CASSRLVWSNQPQHF.